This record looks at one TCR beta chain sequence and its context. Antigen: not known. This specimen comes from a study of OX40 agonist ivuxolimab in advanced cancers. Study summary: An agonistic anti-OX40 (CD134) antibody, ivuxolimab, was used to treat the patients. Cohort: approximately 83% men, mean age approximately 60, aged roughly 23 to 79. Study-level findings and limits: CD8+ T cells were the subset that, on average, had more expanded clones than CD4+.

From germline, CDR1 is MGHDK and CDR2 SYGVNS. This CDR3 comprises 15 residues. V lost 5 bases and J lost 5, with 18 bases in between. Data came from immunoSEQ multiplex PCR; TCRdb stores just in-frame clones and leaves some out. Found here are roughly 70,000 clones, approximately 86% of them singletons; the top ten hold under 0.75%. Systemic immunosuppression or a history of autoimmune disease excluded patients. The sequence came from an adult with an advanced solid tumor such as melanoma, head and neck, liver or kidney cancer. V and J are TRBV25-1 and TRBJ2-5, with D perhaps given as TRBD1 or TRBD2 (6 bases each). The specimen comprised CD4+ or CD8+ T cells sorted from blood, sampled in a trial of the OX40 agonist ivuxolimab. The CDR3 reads CASSPGGGVRETQYF. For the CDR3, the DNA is TGTGCCAGCAGTCCCGGGGGCGGCGTGAGGGAGACCCAGTACTTC.